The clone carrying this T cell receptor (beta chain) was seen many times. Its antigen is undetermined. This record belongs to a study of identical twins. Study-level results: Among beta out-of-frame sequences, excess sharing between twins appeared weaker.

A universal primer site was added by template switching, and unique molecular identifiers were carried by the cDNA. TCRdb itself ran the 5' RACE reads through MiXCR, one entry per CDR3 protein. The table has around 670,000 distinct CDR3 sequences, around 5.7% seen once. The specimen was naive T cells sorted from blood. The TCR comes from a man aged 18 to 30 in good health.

The CDR3 DNA is TGTGCCAGCAGTTCGCACACAGGGTTCGGTCAGCCCCAGCATTTT. Protein: CASSSHTGFGQPQHF. V gene TRBV12-3 or TRBV12-4 combines with J gene TRBJ1-5; D may be TRBD1 (6 bases). V was shortened by 4 bases and J by 6 bases, with 16 bases between the two germline ends. This CDR3 spans 15 amino acids.